This T cell receptor (beta chain) was obtained from a study of cytomegalovirus exposure and HLA in healthy donors. Across the whole study: Within the Caucasian-associated ancestry cluster were roughly 81% of the roughly 400 genotyped donors. Study results and limitations: As immune exposure information, only CMV serostatus was available. Earlier analysis found most TCR beta V segments productive about 90% or about 30% of the time.

As regards this clone: The antigen remains undetermined.

A multiplex PCR was run with 60 Vbeta primers and 13 Jbeta primers. Data came from immunoSEQ multiplex PCR; TCRdb stores just in-frame clones and leaves some out. The sample has about 110,000 clones. Germline lookup yields CDR1 SEHNR and CDR2 FQNEAQ (reference sequence). V was shortened by 4 bases and J by 7 bases, with 5 bases between the two germline ends. CDR3 size: 11 residues. Sequencing input: PBMCs. The chain carries TRBV7-9 and TRBJ2-1; D gene ambiguous. This sequence was found in a man aged 25 to 40 in good health and CMV-seronegative. The CDR3 sequence is CASSSTNEQFF. In nucleotides, the CDR3 is TGTGCCAGCAGCTCTACTAATGAGCAGTTCTTC. Together with reference TRBV7-9 and TRBJ2-1, the CDR3 gives the full variable domain: DTGVSQNPRHKITKRGQNVTFRCDPISEHNRLYWYRQTLGQGPEFLTYFQNEAQLEKSRLLSDRFSAERPKGSFSTLEIQRTEQGDSAMYLCASSSTNEQFFGPGTRLTVL.